A selection of T cell receptor beta chains follows, all from one sample in a study of Ad26.COV2.S vaccination and SARS-CoV-2 variants. The protocol was immunoSEQ multiplex PCR, while the TCRdb copy is restricted to in-frame clones and leaves out a portion. The sample records about 350,000 clones, roughly 91% being singletons. The sequenced sample was peripheral blood, obtained in a trial of Ad26.COV2.S vaccine versus placebo. All receptors come from a person between 18 and 59 years old who received the Ad26.COV2.S COVID-19 vaccine or a placebo. CDR3s include the opening cysteine and the closing phenylalanine or tryptophan. The D gene is left open where the match is weak. A row's size may be missing; if present it is once, few, many or a size class.

CDR3: CASSPPGHDYEQYF
DNA: TGTGCCAGCAGTCCCCCGGGACACGACTACGAGCAGTACTTC
size: -
D: -
V: TRBV6-5
J: TRBJ2-7

CDR3: CASSKERTGRWEQYF
DNA: TGTGCCAGCAGCAAAGAGAGGACAGGGCGTTGGGAGCAGTACTTC
size: -
D: -
V: TRBV21-1
J: TRBJ2-7

CDR3: CASSRTGGGEERLFF
DNA: TGTGCCAGCTCCCGGACCGGGGGCGGAGAGGAACGACTGTTTTTT
size: -
D: -
V: TRBV18
J: TRBJ1-4

CDR3: CASSEPVTGGETQYF
DNA: TGTGCCAGCAGTGAACCTGTGACAGGCGGGGAGACCCAGTACTTC
size: -
D: -
V: TRBV25-1
J: TRBJ2-5

CDR3: CASSRLTGIHEAFF
DNA: TGTGCCAGCAGCCGCCTAACAGGAATACATGAAGCTTTCTTT
size: -
D: -
V: TRBV11-2
J: TRBJ1-1

CDR3: CASSVTGQGYEQYF
DNA: TGTGCCAGCAGCGTAACGGGACAGGGCTACGAGCAGTACTTC
size: -
D: TRBD1
V: TRBV5-4
J: TRBJ2-7

CDR3: CASSQEVRQGEAFF
DNA: TGCGCCAGCAGCCAAGAGGTCCGTCAGGGGGAAGCTTTCTTT
size: -
D: -
V: TRBV4-1
J: TRBJ1-1

CDR3: CASSLGDRGNEQFF
DNA: TGCGCCAGCAGCTTGGGTGACAGGGGAAATGAGCAGTTCTTC
size: once
D: TRBD1
V: TRBV5-1
J: TRBJ2-1

CDR3: CASRGEASGSGTGELFF
DNA: TGTGCCAGCAGGGGGGAAGCTAGCGGGAGTGGAACCGGGGAGCTGTTTTTT
size: -
D: TRBD2
V: TRBV13
J: TRBJ2-2

CDR3: CSVAFGNTEAFF
DNA: TGCAGCGTTGCCTTCGGGAACACTGAAGCTTTCTTT
size: few
D: -
V: TRBV29-1
J: TRBJ1-1

CDR3: CASSPTSGRVANEQFF
DNA: TGTGCCAGCTCACCGACTAGCGGGAGAGTCGCCAATGAGCAGTTCTTC
size: -
D: TRBD2
V: TRBV18
J: TRBJ2-1

CDR3: CASSEEAGGHNEQFF
DNA: TGTGCCAGCAGTGAAGAGGCAGGGGGCCACAATGAGCAGTTCTTC
size: -
D: TRBD1
V: TRBV6-1
J: TRBJ2-1

CDR3: CASSLVGERTDTQYF
DNA: TGTGCCAGCAGCTTGGTAGGGGAGCGCACAGATACGCAGTATTTT
size: -
D: -
V: TRBV5-6
J: TRBJ2-3

CDR3: CASSLGGLAGGPTDTQYF
DNA: TGTGCCAGCAGCCTTGGGGGACTAGCGGGAGGGCCGACAGATACGCAGTATTTT
size: -
D: TRBD2
V: TRBV5-4
J: TRBJ2-3

CDR3: CASSPRTREQFF
DNA: TGTGCCAGCAGTCCGCGGACTCGTGAGCAGTTCTTC
size: -
D: -
V: TRBV12-3/TRBV12-4
J: TRBJ2-1

CDR3: CASSIDPRDTEAFF
DNA: TGTGCCAGTAGTATAGATCCACGGGACACTGAAGCTTTCTTT
size: -
D: -
V: TRBV19
J: TRBJ1-1

CDR3: CASRRGDEQFF
DNA: TGTGCCAGCAGGAGGGGGGATGAGCAGTTCTTC
size: -
D: -
V: TRBV6-5
J: TRBJ2-1

CDR3: CASSLAGASYEQYF
DNA: TGCGCCAGCAGCTTAGCGGGGGCCTCCTACGAGCAGTACTTC
size: -
D: TRBD2
V: TRBV5-1
J: TRBJ2-7

CDR3: CASSLERDLGLTGYTF
DNA: TGCGCCAGCAGCTTGGAAAGGGACTTAGGATTAACGGGCTACACCTTC
size: once
D: -
V: TRBV5-1
J: TRBJ1-2

CDR3: CASSDPQGAGYEQYF
DNA: TGTGCCAGCAGTGACCCACAGGGGGCGGGCTACGAGCAGTACTTC
size: -
D: TRBD1
V: TRBV6-1
J: TRBJ2-7

CDR3: CASSPVRESGNTIYF
DNA: TGTGCCAGCTCACCAGTTCGGGAATCGGGAAACACCATATATTTT
size: once
D: -
V: TRBV18
J: TRBJ1-3

CDR3: CASSESTGADSPLHF
DNA: TGTGCCAGCAGTGAATCGACGGGGGCCGATTCACCCCTCCACTTT
size: many
D: -
V: TRBV6-1
J: TRBJ1-6

CDR3: CASSLSGLAGGSEQFF
DNA: TGTGCCAGCAGCCTATCCGGACTAGCGGGAGGGAGTGAGCAGTTCTTC
size: -
D: TRBD2
V: TRBV7-9
J: TRBJ2-1

CDR3: CASSLGLRETQYF
DNA: TGCGCCAGCAGCTTGGGATTACGAGAGACCCAGTACTTC
size: -
D: -
V: TRBV5-1
J: TRBJ2-5

CDR3: CASSFRDTYTDTQYF
DNA: TGCGCCAGCAGCTTTAGGGACACTTACACAGATACGCAGTATTTT
size: -
D: -
V: TRBV5-1
J: TRBJ2-3

CDR3: CASSELLSNYGYTF
DNA: TGTGCCAGCAGTGAATTGCTTTCTAACTATGGCTACACCTTC
size: once
D: -
V: TRBV25-1
J: TRBJ1-2

CDR3: CASSQDPGQNTEAFF
DNA: TGCGCCAGCAGCCAAGACCCGGGACAGAACACTGAAGCTTTCTTT
size: -
D: -
V: TRBV4-3
J: TRBJ1-1

CDR3: CASSSRTGEDEKLFF
DNA: TGTGCCAGCAGCTCAAGGACAGGGGAGGATGAAAAACTGTTTTTT
size: -
D: TRBD1
V: TRBV7-2
J: TRBJ1-4

CDR3: CAISETSLTGTSGRRYNEQFF
DNA: TGTGCCATCAGTGAGACTTCCTTGACAGGGACTAGCGGGCGCCGATACAATGAGCAGTTCTTC
size: -
D: TRBD2
V: TRBV10-3
J: TRBJ2-1

CDR3: CASSGGLAGGRTDTQYF
DNA: TGTGCCAGCAGCGGCGGACTAGCGGGAGGGAGGACAGATACGCAGTATTTT
size: -
D: TRBD2
V: TRBV9
J: TRBJ2-3

CDR3: CASSLGAGGNEQFF
DNA: TGCGCCAGCAGCTTGGGGGCCGGGGGAAATGAGCAGTTCTTC
size: -
D: -
V: TRBV5-1
J: TRBJ2-1

CDR3: CASSQMMGQGGVGELFF
DNA: TGCGCCAGCAGCCAAATGATGGGACAGGGGGGGGTCGGGGAGCTGTTTTTT
size: -
D: TRBD1
V: TRBV4-1
J: TRBJ2-2

CDR3: CASSSPGGGDEKLFF
DNA: TGTGCCAGCAGCTCCCCAGGGGGCGGTGATGAAAAACTGTTTTTT
size: -
D: TRBD1
V: TRBV28
J: TRBJ1-4

CDR3: CASSDLTGGIYYGYTF
DNA: TGTGCCAGCAGTGACTTGACAGGGGGCATATACTATGGCTACACCTTC
size: -
D: TRBD1
V: TRBV6-1
J: TRBJ1-2

CDR3: CASRGGSGSYGYTF
DNA: TGTGCCAGTAGAGGGGGATCGGGGAGCTATGGCTACACCTTC
size: -
D: -
V: TRBV19
J: TRBJ1-2

CDR3: CASSQSSTGAIGFTEAFF
DNA: TGCGCCAGCAGCCAATCGTCGACAGGGGCGATAGGGTTCACTGAAGCTTTCTTT
size: -
D: TRBD1
V: TRBV4-3
J: TRBJ1-1

CDR3: CASSKNRGPGILTNQPQHF
DNA: TGTGCCAGCAGCAAAAACCGTGGGCCAGGTATATTGACCAATCAGCCCCAGCATTTT
size: -
D: -
V: TRBV21-1
J: TRBJ1-5

CDR3: CASSESGGSEAAEAFF
DNA: TGTGCCAGCAGTGAATCAGGGGGGTCCGAGGCAGCTGAAGCTTTCTTT
size: -
D: TRBD1
V: TRBV6-1
J: TRBJ1-1

CDR3: CASNRGTVDYTEAFF
DNA: TGTGCCAGCAACAGAGGGACAGTAGATTACACTGAAGCTTTCTTT
size: -
D: TRBD1
V: TRBV6-5
J: TRBJ1-1

CDR3: CAWSVRGLNQPQHF
DNA: TGTGCCTGGAGTGTACGTGGTCTCAATCAGCCCCAGCATTTT
size: -
D: -
V: TRBV30
J: TRBJ1-5

CDR3: CASSPTWDRVEAFF
DNA: TGTGCCAGTAGCCCTACATGGGACAGGGTTGAAGCTTTCTTT
size: -
D: TRBD1
V: TRBV19
J: TRBJ1-1

CDR3: CASSSRLAADEQFF
DNA: TGTGCCAGCAGCTCGCGACTAGCGGCGGATGAGCAGTTCTTC
size: -
D: TRBD2
V: TRBV5-4
J: TRBJ2-1

CDR3: CATSVTRASDRLNTGELFF
DNA: TGTGCCACCAGTGTGACCCGAGCCTCGGACAGGCTGAACACCGGGGAGCTGTTTTTT
size: -
D: TRBD1
V: TRBV24-1
J: TRBJ2-2

CDR3: CASSLTDANTGELFF
DNA: TGCGCCAGCAGCTTGACAGATGCGAACACCGGGGAGCTGTTTTTT
size: -
D: -
V: TRBV5-1
J: TRBJ2-2

CDR3: CASSRPRLAGGQETQYF
DNA: TGTGCCAGCAGCCGACCTAGACTAGCGGGGGGCCAAGAGACCCAGTACTTC
size: -
D: TRBD2
V: TRBV3-1/TRBV3-2
J: TRBJ2-5

CDR3: CASSLLPNLAGRYNEQFF
DNA: TGTGCCAGCAGTCTCCTCCCGAATTTAGCGGGTAGATACAATGAGCAGTTCTTC
size: -
D: TRBD2
V: TRBV6-6
J: TRBJ2-1

CDR3: CASGRDRDNEAFF
DNA: TGTGCTAGTGGCCGAGACAGGGACAATGAAGCTTTCTTT
size: -
D: TRBD1
V: TRBV12-5
J: TRBJ1-1

CDR3: CASSQEGVRRYEQYF
DNA: TGTGCCAGCAGCCAAGAAGGGGTTAGGCGATACGAGCAGTACTTC
size: -
D: -
V: TRBV14
J: TRBJ2-7

CDR3: CASQSFETQYF
DNA: TGTGCCAGCCAAAGCTTCGAGACCCAGTACTTC
size: -
D: -
V: TRBV28
J: TRBJ2-5

CDR3: CASSSRQGAVGELFF
DNA: TGCGCCAGCAGCTCGCGACAGGGGGCGGTCGGGGAGCTGTTTTTT
size: -
D: TRBD1
V: TRBV5-1
J: TRBJ2-2

CDR3: CASSIGLAGGDTQYF
DNA: TGTGCCAGCAGCATAGGACTAGCGGGAGGAGATACGCAGTATTTT
size: few
D: TRBD2
V: TRBV5-4
J: TRBJ2-3

CDR3: CASTTDPGSGYTF
DNA: TGTGCCAGCACCACCGACCCAGGGTCCGGCTACACCTTC
size: -
D: -
V: TRBV6-5
J: TRBJ1-2

CDR3: CASSLSTGNSPLHF
DNA: TGTGCCAGCAGTTTATCGACAGGGAACTCACCCCTCCACTTT
size: few
D: TRBD1
V: TRBV27
J: TRBJ1-6